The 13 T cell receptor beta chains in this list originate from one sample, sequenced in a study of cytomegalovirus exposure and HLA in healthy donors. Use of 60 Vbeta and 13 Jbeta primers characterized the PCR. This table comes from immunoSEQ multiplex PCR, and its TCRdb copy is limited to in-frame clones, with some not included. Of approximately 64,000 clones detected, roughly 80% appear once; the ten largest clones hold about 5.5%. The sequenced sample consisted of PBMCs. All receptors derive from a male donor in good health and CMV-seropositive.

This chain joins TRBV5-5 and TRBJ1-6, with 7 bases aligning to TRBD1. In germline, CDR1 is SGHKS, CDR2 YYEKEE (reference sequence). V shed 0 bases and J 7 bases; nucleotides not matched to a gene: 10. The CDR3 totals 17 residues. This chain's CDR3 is CASSLADTGTVNSPLHF. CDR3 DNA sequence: TGTGCCAGCAGCTTGGCCGACACCGGGACAGTCAATTCACCCCTCCACTTT.

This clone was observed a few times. Written as DNA, the CDR3 is TGCAGCGTTAATGGGGCAGAGGAGACCCAGTACTTC. Its translation: CSVNGAEETQYF. The chain carries TRBV29-1 and TRBJ2-5, with D maybe TRBD1 (5 bases). CDR1 is SQVTM and CDR2 is ANQGSEA in the germline V gene. This CDR3 has 12 residues. Trimming cost V 5 bases and J 5 bases, with 12 bases left between them.

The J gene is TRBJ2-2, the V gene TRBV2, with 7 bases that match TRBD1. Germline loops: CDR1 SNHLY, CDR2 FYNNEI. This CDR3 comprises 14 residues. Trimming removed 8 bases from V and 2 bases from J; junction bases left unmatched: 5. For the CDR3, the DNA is TGTGCCAGCTCCACAGGGGAAAACACCGGGGAGCTGTTTTTT. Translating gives CASSTGENTGELFF.

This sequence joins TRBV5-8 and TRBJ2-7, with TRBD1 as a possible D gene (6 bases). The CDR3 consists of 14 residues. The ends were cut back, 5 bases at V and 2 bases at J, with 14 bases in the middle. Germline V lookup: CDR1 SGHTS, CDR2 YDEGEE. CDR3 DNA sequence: TGTGCCAGCAGAATCGGACAGACCACCTACGAGCAGTACTTC. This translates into CASRIGQTTYEQYF. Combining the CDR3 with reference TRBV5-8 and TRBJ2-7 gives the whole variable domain EAGVTQSPTHLIKTRGQQATLRCSPISGHTSVYWYQQALGLGLQFLLWYDEGEERNRGNFPPRFSGRQFPNYSSELNVNALELEDSALYLCASRIGQTTYEQYFGPGTRLTVT.

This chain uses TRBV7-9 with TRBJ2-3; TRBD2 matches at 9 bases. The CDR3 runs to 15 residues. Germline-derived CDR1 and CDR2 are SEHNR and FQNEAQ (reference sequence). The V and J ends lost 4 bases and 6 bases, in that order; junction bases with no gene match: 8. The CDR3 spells CASSSPLAGRDTQYF. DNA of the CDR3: TGTGCCAGCAGCTCACCCCTAGCGGGGAGGGATACGCAGTATTTT.

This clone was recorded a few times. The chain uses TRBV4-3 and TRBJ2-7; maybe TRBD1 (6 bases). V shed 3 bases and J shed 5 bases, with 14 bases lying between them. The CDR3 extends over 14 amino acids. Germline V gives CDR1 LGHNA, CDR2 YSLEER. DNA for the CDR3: TGCGCCAGCAGCCAGGACACCAACAGGGACGAGCAGTACTTC. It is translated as CASSQDTNRDEQYF.

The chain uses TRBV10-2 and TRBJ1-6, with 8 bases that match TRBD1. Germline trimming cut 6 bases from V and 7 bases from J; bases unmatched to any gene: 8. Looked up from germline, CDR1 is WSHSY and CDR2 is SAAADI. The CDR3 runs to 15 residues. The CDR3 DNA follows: TGCGCCAGCAGGACGGGACAGGATCGGAATTCACCCCTCCACTTT. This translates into CASRTGQDRNSPLHF.

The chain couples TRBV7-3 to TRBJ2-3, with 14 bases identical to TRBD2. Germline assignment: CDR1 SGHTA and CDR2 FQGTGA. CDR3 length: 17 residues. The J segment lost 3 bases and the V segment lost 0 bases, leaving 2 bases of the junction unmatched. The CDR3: CASSLTGLAGGTDTQYF. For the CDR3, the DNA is TGTGCCAGCAGCTTAACAGGACTAGCGGGGGGAACAGATACGCAGTATTTT.

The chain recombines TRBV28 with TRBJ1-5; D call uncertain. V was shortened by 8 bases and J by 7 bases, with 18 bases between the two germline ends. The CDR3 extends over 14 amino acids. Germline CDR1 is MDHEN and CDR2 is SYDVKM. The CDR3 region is CASGNRASGQPQHF. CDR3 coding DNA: TGTGCCAGCGGAAACCGGGCCTCGGGACAGCCCCAGCATTTT.

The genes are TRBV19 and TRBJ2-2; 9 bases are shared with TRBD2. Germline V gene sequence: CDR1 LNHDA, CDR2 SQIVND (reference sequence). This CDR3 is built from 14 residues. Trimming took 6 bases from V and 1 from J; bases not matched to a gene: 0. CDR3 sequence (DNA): TGTGCCAGTAGAGCGGGGGGGAACACCGGGGAGCTGTTTTTT. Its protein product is CASRAGGNTGELFF.

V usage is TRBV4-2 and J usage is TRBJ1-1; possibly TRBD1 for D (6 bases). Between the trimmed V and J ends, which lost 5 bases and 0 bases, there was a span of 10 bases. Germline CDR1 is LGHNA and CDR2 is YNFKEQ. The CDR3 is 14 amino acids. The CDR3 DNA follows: TGTGCCAGCAGCGAGGGACACTTGAACACTGAAGCTTTCTTT. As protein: CASSEGHLNTEAFF.

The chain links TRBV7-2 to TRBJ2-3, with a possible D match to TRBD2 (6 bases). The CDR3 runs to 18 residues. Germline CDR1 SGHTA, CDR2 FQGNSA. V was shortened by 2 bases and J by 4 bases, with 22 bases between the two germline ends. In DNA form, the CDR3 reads TGTGCCAGCAGCTTATATCCCTCCCGGGCGGGGAGAGCAGATACGCAGTATTTT. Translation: CASSLYPSRAGRADTQYF. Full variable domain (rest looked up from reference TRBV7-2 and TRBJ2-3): GAGVSQSPSNKVTEKGKDVELRCDPISGHTALYWYRQSLGQGLEFLIYFQGNSAPDKSGLPSDRFSAERTGGSVSTLTIQRTQQEDSAVYLCASSLYPSRAGRADTQYFGPGTRLTVL.

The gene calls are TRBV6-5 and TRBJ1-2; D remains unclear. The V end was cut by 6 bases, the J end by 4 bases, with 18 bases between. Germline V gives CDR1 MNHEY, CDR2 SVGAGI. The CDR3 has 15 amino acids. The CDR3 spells CASRSRPGMFYGYTF. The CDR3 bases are TGTGCCAGCAGGTCTCGACCGGGGATGTTCTATGGCTACACCTTC.